This TCR beta chain was found in a study of blood T cell repertoires in COVID-19. Across the whole study: PBMCs, B-cell-depleted T cells, or T cells were the source of the cDNA or gDNA that made up the material.

Using immunoSEQ multiplex PCR, the repertoire was profiled, and TCRdb retains in-frame clones only, with some absent. The data show around 190,000 clones, with 79% seen just once and roughly 5.7% held by the top ten. The V and J ends lost 0 bases and 4 bases respectively, with 13 bases between them. Germline V gene data show CDR1 as SGHRS and CDR2 as YFSETQ. This CDR3 spans 15 amino acids. The sequenced material came from peripheral blood. The genes are TRBV5-1 and TRBJ1-2; D unresolved. This TCR derives from a woman aged 40 to 50 with COVID-19, enrolled during active disease. The CDR3 protein is CASSLDPRDAYGYTF. DNA for the CDR3: TGCGCCAGCAGCTTGGACCCGAGGGATGCCTATGGCTACACCTTC.